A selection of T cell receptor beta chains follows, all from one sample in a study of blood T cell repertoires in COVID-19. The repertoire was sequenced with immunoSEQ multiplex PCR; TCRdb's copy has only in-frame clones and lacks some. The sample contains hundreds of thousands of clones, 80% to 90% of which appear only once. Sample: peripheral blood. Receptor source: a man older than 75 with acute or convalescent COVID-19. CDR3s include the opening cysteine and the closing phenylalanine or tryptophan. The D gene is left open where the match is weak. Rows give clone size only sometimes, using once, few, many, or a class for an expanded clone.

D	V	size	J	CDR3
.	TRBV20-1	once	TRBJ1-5	CSASPGQGHNQPQHF
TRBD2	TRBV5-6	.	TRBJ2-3	CASSPTKRGPSTDTQYF
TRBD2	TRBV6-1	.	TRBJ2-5	CASSEVLSGTSEQETQYF
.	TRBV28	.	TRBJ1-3	CASSLSGTNSGNTIYF
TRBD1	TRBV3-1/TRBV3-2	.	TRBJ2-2	CASSRDRTETGELFF
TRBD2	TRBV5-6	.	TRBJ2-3	CASSLARLAGSYTQYF
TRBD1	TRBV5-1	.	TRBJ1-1	CASSREGTGFFTEAFF
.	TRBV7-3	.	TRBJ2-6	CASSAGGGANVLTF
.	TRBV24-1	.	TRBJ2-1	CATSDNRDEQFF
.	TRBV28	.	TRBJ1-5	CASSSRGNQPQHF
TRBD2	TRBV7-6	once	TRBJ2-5	CASSSPTSGGAETQYF
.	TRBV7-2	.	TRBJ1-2	CASSLGQDFYGYTF
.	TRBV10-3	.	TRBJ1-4	CAISEASRVDEKLFF
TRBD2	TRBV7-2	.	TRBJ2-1	CASSPFGGGASNEQFF
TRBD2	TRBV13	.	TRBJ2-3	CASSRSGGLLTDTQYF
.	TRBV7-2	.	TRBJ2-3	CASSFDSHTDTQYF